Described below is a single TCR beta chain sequence and its context. Original handling: The assay estimated nucleated cells by amplifying reference gene primers. Profiling relied on immunoSEQ multiplex PCR, and the TCRdb table lists in-frame clones only, not all of them. The DNA was the basis for D and trimming; V, J and clone size are from that table. The table lists some 490,000 clones, approximately 86% of them singletons. Trimming pared 3 bases from V and 1 base from J, leaving 9 bases between. Germline lookup yields CDR1 SQVTM and CDR2 ANQGSEA. CDR3 size: 13 residues. This sample is part of a study of blood T cell repertoires in COVID-19.

Specimen: PBMCs or T cells enriched from blood (not recorded which). This clonotype was obtained from a woman aged 55 to 70 who had recovered from COVID-19. The chain uses TRBV29-1 and TRBJ1-1, with a possible D match to TRBD1 (6 bases). The CDR3 bases are TGCAGCGTTGATACAGGGTCGAACACTGAAGCTTTCTTT. It encodes CSVDTGSNTEAFF.